The next 9 T cell receptor beta chains were all read from a single sample in a study of T cells after posttransplantation cyclophosphamide (dated by TCRdb to the mid-2010s). Library creation used the immunoSEQ multiplex PCR assay. Sourced from immuneACCESS, this table was stored by TCRdb with only in-frame sequences that have V and J called. A share of the clones is absent; for the studies checked, an unresolved V gene accounts for under half, and the remainder has no known explanation. The sample has over 20,000 clones on record, with no singletons. Roughly 1.5% of the sample lies in the top ten. The source material was PBMCs. The receptors come from a man aged 50-59 years in good health, CMV-negative, and a related stem cell transplant donor.

This clone occurred many times. V is TRBV29-1 and J is TRBJ1-1; D remains ambiguous. CDR1 SQVTM and CDR2 ANQGSEA come from the germline V gene. V gave up 2 bases and J gave up 4 bases, with 11 bases separating them. The CDR3 extends over 13 amino acids. CDR3 protein: CSVERGSGTEAFF. The CDR3 nucleotides are TGCAGCGTTGAACGGGGAAGTGGCACTGAAGCTTTCTTT.

This clone came up many times. This rearrangement joins TRBV6-5 to TRBJ2-3; tentative D call: TRBD1 (6 bases). Trimming cost V 0 bases and J 2 bases, with 9 bases left between them. Germline V gene data show CDR1 as MNHEY and CDR2 as SVGAGI. The CDR3 is made up of 15 amino acids. The CDR3 nucleotides are TGTGCCAGCAGTTACTCAGGGGGTTTCACAGATACGCAGTATTTT. Translated: CASSYSGGFTDTQYF.

This clone was detected ten times or more. J is TRBJ2-7 and V is TRBV5-1; possibly TRBD1 for D (5 bases). Trimming cost V 4 bases and J 0 bases, with 8 bases left between them. Germline CDR1 reads SGHRS; CDR2 reads YFSETQ. The CDR3 loop spans 13 amino acids. In DNA form, the CDR3 reads TGCGCCAGCAGCAAGGACATCTCCTACGAGCAGTACTTC. This sequence encodes CASSKDISYEQYF.

This clone was found many times. This chain joins TRBV28 and TRBJ2-7; D possibly corresponds to TRBD2 (5 bases). Germline CDR1 MDHEN, CDR2 SYDVKM. The CDR3 contains 14 residues. Between the trimmed V and J ends, which lost 2 bases and 5 bases, there was a span of 13 bases. Written as DNA, the CDR3 is TGTGCCAGCAGTTTAAGTCTAGAGGGCAACGAGCAGTACTTC. Amino acid sequence: CASSLSLEGNEQYF.

In this sample, this clone turned up many times. The chain joins TRBV19 to TRBJ2-7, with 9 bases aligning to TRBD2. The length of the CDR3 is 16 residues. V dropped 5 bases and J dropped 4; count of bases not matched to a gene: 12. The germline gives CDR1 LNHDA, CDR2 SQIVND (reference sequence). The CDR3, as DNA: TGTGCCAGTAGTTCTCGGATGAGCGGGAGGTTTTACGAGCAGTACTTC. This translates into CASSSRMSGRFYEQYF.

This clone has at least ten counts. The chain uses TRBV7-2 and TRBJ2-1; 8 bases align to TRBD2. In germline, CDR1 is SGHTA, CDR2 FQGNSA. With V trimmed by 5 bases and J by 8 bases, 11 bases remained unmatched. The CDR3 covers 15 residues. The CDR3 here is CASSPSSGSGYEQFF. CDR3 coding DNA: TGTGCCAGCAGCCCCTCAAGCGGGAGTGGGTATGAGCAGTTCTTC.

In its sample, this clone was seen many times. The rearrangement joins TRBV9 to TRBJ1-3, with 10 bases lining up with TRBD1. V was clipped by 4 bases and J by 4 bases; unmatched bases: 8. This CDR3 comprises 16 residues. Germline V gives CDR1 SGDLS, CDR2 YYNGEE. Written as DNA, the CDR3 is TGTGCCAGCAGCCCAGAGCCGGGACAGGGGGGAAACACCATATATTTT. It translates to CASSPEPGQGGNTIYF.

This clone was observed many times. The chain joins TRBV4-2 to TRBJ1-5; 7 bases align to TRBD1. This CDR3 contains 16 residues. Germline CDR1 and CDR2: LGHNA and YNFKEQ. V was pared by 4 bases and J by 4 bases, with 10 bases of the junction left unmatched. CDR3 amino acids: CASSLTDRMLNQPQHF. The CDR3 DNA reads as TGTGCCAGCAGCCTTACGGACAGGATGCTAAATCAGCCCCAGCATTTT.

This clone showed up many times. V gene TRBV5-1 combines with J gene TRBJ2-6; D might be TRBD2 (5 bases). CDR1 and CDR2 (germline): SGHRS, YFSETQ. The V end was cut by 0 bases, the J end by 3 bases, with 13 bases between. This CDR3 region has 17 residues. This CDR3 reads CASSLGPGRGGANVLTF. The CDR3 DNA follows: TGCGCCAGCAGCTTGGGCCCGGGGAGAGGTGGGGCCAACGTCCTGACTTTC.